The 18 T cell receptor beta chains below come from one sample, sequenced in a study of blood T cell repertoires in COVID-19. TCRdb keeps only in-frame clones here, not all; method: immunoSEQ multiplex PCR. This sample yields fewer than 200,000 clones, of which around 87% are seen a single time; approximately 2.7% belongs to the top ten. The sequencing input was peripheral blood. These receptors were collected from a man in his forties with active or convalescent COVID-19.

The genes are TRBV6-2 or TRBV6-3 and TRBJ2-2, with TRBD1 matching over 10 bases. Germline CDR1 is MNHEY and CDR2 is SVGEGT. The CDR3 is 16 amino acids. The V gene end was trimmed by 6 bases and the J gene end by 4 bases; junction bases not matched to a gene: 8. The CDR3 loop is CASSRRQGASTGELFF. For the CDR3, the DNA is TGTGCCAGCAGCCGTCGACAGGGGGCGAGCACCGGGGAGCTGTTTTTT.

The CDR3 DNA reads as TGTGCCAGCAGCTTAGACAGACAGGGGTTAAGGTTCTTC. Protein sequence: CASSLDRQGLRFF. V gene TRBV7-3 combines with J gene TRBJ2-1; 8 positions agree with TRBD1. The V gene's germline CDR1 is SGHTA and CDR2 FQGTGA. The CDR3 consists of 13 residues. V dropped 2 bases and J dropped 15; count of bases not matched to a gene: 9.

In nucleotides, the CDR3 is TGTGCCAGCCTGGGAGGGGCCCCTGGTGAAAAACTGTTTTTT. Amino acid sequence: CASLGGAPGEKLFF. The chain employs TRBV19 and TRBJ1-4; tentative D call: TRBD1 (5 bases). In germline, CDR1 is LNHDA, CDR2 SQIVND (reference sequence). V lost 9 bases, J lost 7 bases, and 18 bases lay in between. There are 14 residues in the CDR3. Full variable domain (remainder filled in from reference TRBV19 and TRBJ1-4): DGGITQSPKYLFRKEGQNVTLSCEQNLNHDAMYWYRQDPGQGLRLIYYSQIVNDFQKGDIAEGYSVSREKKESFPLTVTSAQKNPTAFYLCASLGGAPGEKLFFGSGTQLSVL.

The chain combines TRBV4-2 with TRBJ1-3, with D possibly being TRBD1 (5 bases). V dropped 2 bases and J dropped 4 bases, with 15 bases sitting between them. This CDR3 has 16 amino acids. Germline V CDR1 and CDR2: LGHNA, YNFKEQ. The CDR3: CASSQHQDSSGNTIYF. The CDR3 DNA is TGTGCCAGCAGCCAACACCAAGACAGTTCCGGAAACACCATATATTTT.

The rearrangement joins TRBV7-9 to TRBJ1-3; possible D gene TRBD1, 5 bases. The V gene's germline CDR1 is SEHNR and CDR2 FQNEAQ (reference sequence). This CDR3 has 14 amino acids. V was pared by 5 bases and J by 1 base, with 9 bases between. As DNA, the CDR3 is TGTGCCAGCAGCCCGGGGGGGTCTGGAAACACCATATATTTT. Translation gives CASSPGGSGNTIYF.

This chain uses TRBV5-1 with TRBJ1-2; D is perhaps TRBD1 (6 bases). Per germline, CDR1 SGHRS and CDR2 YFSETQ. Trimming removed 0 bases at V and 7 bases at J, with 10 bases between. The CDR3 is 13 residues long. CDR3 in DNA: TGCGCCAGCAGCTTGGTTTCAGGGGCTGGCTACACCTTC. This gives the protein CASSLVSGAGYTF. Filled out from reference TRBV5-1 and TRBJ1-2, the complete variable domain reads KAGVTQTPRYLIKTRGQQVTLSCSPISGHRSVSWYQQTPGQGLQFLFEYFSETQRNKGNFPGRFSGRQFSNSRSEMNVSTLELGDSALYLCASSLVSGAGYTFGSGTRLTVV.

This sequence joins TRBV19 and TRBJ2-6; maybe TRBD2 (6 bases). This CDR3 contains 18 residues. V lost 3 bases, J lost 0 bases, and 15 bases lay in between. The V gene's germline CDR1 is LNHDA and CDR2 SQIVND (reference sequence). CDR3 in DNA: TGTGCCAGTAGTATCCCGGGACTGGCGTACTCTGGGGCCAACGTCCTGACTTTC. Translation gives CASSIPGLAYSGANVLTF.

In regard to this clone: In the same sample, other DNA sequences code for this CDR3. The rearrangement links TRBV11-2 to TRBJ2-7; maybe TRBD1 (5 bases). This CDR3 contains 12 residues. Germline V gives CDR1 SGHAT, CDR2 FQNNGV. V was pared by 5 bases and J by 3 bases, with 8 bases between. The CDR3 loop reads CASSPTGYEQYF. The DNA for the CDR3 is TGTGCCAGCAGCCCAACAGGCTACGAGCAGTACTTC.

V is TRBV5-4 and J is TRBJ2-5; 8 bases align to TRBD2. Looked up from germline, CDR1 is SGHNT and CDR2 is YYREEE (reference sequence). V lost 0 bases, J lost 3 bases, and 4 bases stayed unmatched. CDR3 length equals 15 residues. CDR3 amino acids: CASSLGSSGKETQYF. Here the CDR3 DNA reads TGTGCCAGCAGCTTGGGTAGTAGCGGGAAAGAGACCCAGTACTTC.

The rearrangement links TRBV7-2 to TRBJ2-7, with 8 bases matching TRBD1. After removal of 10 bases from V and 3 bases from J, the junction contained 8 bases not matched to a gene. This CDR3 has 13 residues. Germline values: CDR1 SGHTA, CDR2 FQGNSA. CDR3 DNA sequence: TGTGCCACCCGACCGGGACAGGACTACGAGCAGTACTTC. Residues: CATRPGQDYEQYF.

CDR3: CASSFEFYEQYF. CDR3 bases: TGTGCCAGCAGCTTCGAGTTCTACGAGCAGTACTTC. The V and J genes are TRBV5-4 and TRBJ2-7, with D uncertain. Per the germline V gene, CDR1 is SGHNT and CDR2 is YYREEE (reference sequence). This CDR3 is 12 amino acids long. The ends were cut back, 2 bases at V and 3 bases at J, with 6 bases in the middle. Together with reference TRBV5-4 and TRBJ2-7, the CDR3 gives the full variable domain: ETGVTQSPTHLIKTRGQQVTLRCSSQSGHNTVSWYQQALGQGPQFIFQYYREEENGRGNFPPRFSGLQFPNYSSELNVNALELDDSALYLCASSFEFYEQYFGPGTRLTVT.

This clone was seen a single time. The CDR3 DNA is TGTGCCAGCAGTCCGGACAGGGTGGGAGGCTACACCTTC. Amino acid sequence: CASSPDRVGGYTF. The chain employs TRBV12-3 or TRBV12-4 and TRBJ1-2; 8 bases agree with TRBD1. There are 13 residues in the CDR3. V trimming: 5 bases; J trimming: 8 bases; junction bases outside the gene matches: 7.

This clone has ten or more counts. The chain carries TRBV9 and TRBJ1-6; 9 nucleotides match TRBD1. The germline gives CDR1 SGDLS, CDR2 YYNGEE. The trim removed 2 bases at V and 5 bases at J, leaving 5 bases unmatched. The CDR3 consists of 16 residues. The CDR3 protein is CASSVFGTGNNSPLHF. CDR3 nucleotides: TGTGCCAGCAGCGTCTTCGGGACAGGGAATAATTCACCCCTCCACTTT.

The chain recombines TRBV9 with TRBJ2-6; 8 positions agree with TRBD1. Per germline, CDR1 SGDLS and CDR2 YYNGEE. CDR3 size: 16 residues. J was trimmed by 3 bases and V by 3 bases; bases with no gene match: 5. The DNA for the CDR3 is TGTGCCAGCAGCGCCCAGGGGGCGGGTGGGGCCAACGTCCTGACTTTC. Translation gives CASSAQGAGGANVLTF.

The V gene is TRBV4-1, the J gene TRBJ2-2; D ambiguous. The CDR3 is 16 residues long. V gave up 4 bases and J gave up 0 bases, with 12 bases separating them. Germline V CDR1 and CDR2: MGHRA, YSYEKL. CDR3 nucleotides: TGCGCCAGCAGCCCACCGAGCCAGGCGAACACCGGGGAGCTGTTTTTT. Amino acids: CASSPPSQANTGELFF.

The chain combines TRBV5-3 with TRBJ1-1; no definite D call. TRBV5-3 is an ORF, with its function uncertain. Trimming shortened V by 0 bases and J by 7 bases, and 10 bases separated the two germline ends. This CDR3 region has 13 residues. The CDR3 sequence: CARSLGSEIEAFF. The CDR3 DNA is TGTGCCAGAAGCTTGGGTTCTGAGATTGAAGCTTTCTTT.

The genes are TRBV6-2 or TRBV6-3 and TRBJ1-2, with a possible D match to TRBD1 (6 bases). CDR1 and CDR2 (germline): MNHEY, SVGEGT. The CDR3 covers 13 residues. The ends were cut back, 0 bases at V and 6 bases at J, with 8 bases in the middle. CDR3 in DNA: TGTGCCAGCAGTTACTCGAACAGGGATGGCTACACCTTC. Translation: CASSYSNRDGYTF.

V gene TRBV2 combines with J gene TRBJ1-4, with TRBD1 matching 7 bases. Germline CDR1 reads SNHLY; CDR2 reads FYNNEI. There are 14 residues in the CDR3. The J segment lost 3 bases and the V segment lost 4 bases, leaving 2 bases of the junction unmatched. The CDR3 sequence is CASSGDRANEKLFF. CDR3 DNA: TGTGCCAGCAGTGGAGACAGGGCTAATGAAAAACTGTTTTTT.